One and the same sample provided the 9 T cell receptor beta chains below, sequenced in a study of cytomegalovirus exposure and HLA in healthy donors. The PCR was carried out with 60 Vbeta primers and 13 Jbeta primers. Profiled with immunoSEQ multiplex PCR; TCRdb holds only in-frame clones, not every one. The sample yields 90,000 or so clones, roughly 82% seen once. What was sequenced was PBMCs. The source of these receptors is a man aged 25-40 years in good health and CMV-seropositive.

This chain links TRBV11-3 with TRBJ2-5; D unclear. V was clipped by 0 bases and J by 5 bases, with 4 bases between them. Germline loops: CDR1 SGHNT, CDR2 YENEEA. The CDR3 sequence is 12 residues long. Here the CDR3 DNA reads TGTGCCAGCAGCTTAGATCTCGAGACCCAGTACTTC. Translation: CASSLDLETQYF.

The chain is built from TRBV7-8 and TRBJ2-1, with 7 positions matching TRBD2. Germline V gene data show CDR1 as SGHVS and CDR2 as FQNEAQ. V dropped 1 base and J dropped 5; count of bases not matched to a gene: 17. The CDR3 spans 19 residues. The CDR3 is CASSLGPIRRAGVNNEQFF. CDR3 nucleotide sequence: TGTGCCAGCAGCTTAGGGCCGATCCGGCGGGCGGGAGTGAACAATGAGCAGTTCTTC.

About this clone: At one end the junction does not follow the germline gene, possibly because of a read error. The chain carries TRBV7-9 and TRBJ2-2; the D gene is possibly TRBD1 (6 bases). Looked up from germline, CDR1 is SEHNR and CDR2 is FQNEAQ (reference sequence). This CDR3 has 17 residues. The chain's CDR3 is CSSSLVGQTLNTGELFF. The DNA of the CDR3 is TGTTCCAGCAGCTTAGTCGGACAGACCCTTAACACCGGGGAGCTGTTTTTT.

A single count supports this clone. The chain employs TRBV9 and TRBJ1-5; no firm D call. Germline CDR1 and CDR2: SGDLS and YYNGEE. Deletions cut 3 bases from V and 8 bases from J, with 18 bases between. The CDR3 is made up of 15 amino acids. CDR3 sequence: CASSEDPGGSEPQHF. The CDR3 DNA reads TGTGCCAGCAGCGAAGATCCCGGCGGGTCGGAGCCCCAGCATTTT.

CDR3 coding DNA: TGCGCCAGCAGCCAAGGCAGCAGCCGAGGTGAAAAACTGTTTTTT. Translating gives CASSQGSSRGEKLFF. The rearrangement links TRBV4-3 to TRBJ1-4; D not resolved. Trimming took off 1 base at V and 7 bases at J, with 13 bases between the two ends. There are 15 residues in the CDR3. Per germline, CDR1 LGHNA and CDR2 YSLEER.

This clone was observed a handful of times. The gene calls are TRBV5-5 and TRBJ1-4; D might be TRBD1 (6 bases). The germline V gene encodes CDR1 SGHKS and CDR2 YYEKEE (reference sequence). The germline V and J ends were trimmed by 4 bases and 14 bases, with 18 bases remaining between them. This CDR3 is 13 amino acids long. The CDR3 loop reads CASSQKQGHALFF. Here the CDR3 DNA reads TGTGCCAGCAGCCAGAAACAGGGCCATGCCCTGTTTTTT.

The V call is TRBV7-2, the J call TRBJ1-5; the match to TRBD1 covers 8 bases. Germline values: CDR1 SGHTA, CDR2 FQGNSA. Losses at the gene ends were 2 bases for V and 3 bases for J; bases not matched to a gene: 6. This CDR3 is 16 amino acids long. CDR3 in DNA: TGTGCCAGCAGCTTACAGGGGGCCTCTCCCAATCAGCCCCAGCATTTT. Its translation: CASSLQGASPNQPQHF.

The rearrangement links TRBV6-1 to TRBJ2-3, with a possible D match to TRBD1 (6 bases). CDR1 is MNHNS, CDR2 SASEGT, per germline. V gave up 3 bases and J gave up 1 base, with 14 bases separating them. The CDR3 runs 16 residues. The CDR3 coding sequence is TGTGCCAGCAGTGACAGTTCTCGGACAGGCACAGATACGCAGTATTTT. Amino acids: CASSDSSRTGTDTQYF.

The rearrangement links TRBV10-1 to TRBJ1-2, with D perhaps TRBD1 (5 bases). Between the trimmed V and J ends, which lost 0 bases and 5 bases, there was a span of 22 bases. The germline V gene has CDR1 WNHNN and CDR2 SYGVQD (reference sequence). This CDR3 comprises 18 residues. In nucleotides, the CDR3 is TGCGCCAGCAGTGAGTCGAAGACGTTCGGCGACAGAAAGTATGGCTACACCTTC. This codes for CASSESKTFGDRKYGYTF.